This paragraph covers one TCR beta chain sequence. These data come from a study of cytomegalovirus exposure and HLA in healthy donors. This CDR3 spans 13 amino acids. With 2 bases removed from V and 5 bases from J, the gap between germline ends came to 7 bases. From germline, CDR1 is SGHVS and CDR2 FQNEAQ. The PCR ran on 60 Vbeta and 13 Jbeta primers. The data were produced by immunoSEQ multiplex PCR, yet TCRdb's version contains in-frame clones alone and is incomplete. The profile shows some 120,000 clones, around 67% of them singletons. Healthy bone marrow donors formed the donor group. Sequencing was done on a sample of PBMCs. This TCR derives from a woman in her forties in good health and CMV-seronegative. The J gene is TRBJ1-5, the V gene TRBV7-8; unclear D gene. CDR3 DNA sequence: TGTGCCAGCAGCTTATTGGAGGATCAGCCCCAGCATTTT. Translation gives CASSLLEDQPQHF.